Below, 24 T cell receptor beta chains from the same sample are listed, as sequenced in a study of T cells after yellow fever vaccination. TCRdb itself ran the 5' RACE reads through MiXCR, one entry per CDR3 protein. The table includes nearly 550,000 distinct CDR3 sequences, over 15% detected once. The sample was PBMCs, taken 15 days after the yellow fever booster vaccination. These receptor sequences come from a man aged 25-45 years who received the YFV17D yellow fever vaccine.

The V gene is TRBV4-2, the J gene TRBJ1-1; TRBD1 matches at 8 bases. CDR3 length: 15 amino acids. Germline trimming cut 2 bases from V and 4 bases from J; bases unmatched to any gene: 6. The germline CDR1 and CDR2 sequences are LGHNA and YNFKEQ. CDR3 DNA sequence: TGTGCCAGCAGCCAACCAGACAGGGGAGGCACTGAAGCTTTCTTT. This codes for CASSQPDRGGTEAFF.

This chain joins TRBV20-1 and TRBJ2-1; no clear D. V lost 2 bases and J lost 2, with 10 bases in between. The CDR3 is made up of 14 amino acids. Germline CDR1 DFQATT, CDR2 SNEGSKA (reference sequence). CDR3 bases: TGCAGTGCTAGATTTCCGCTGGCCTACAATGAGCAGTTCTTC. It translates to CSARFPLAYNEQFF.

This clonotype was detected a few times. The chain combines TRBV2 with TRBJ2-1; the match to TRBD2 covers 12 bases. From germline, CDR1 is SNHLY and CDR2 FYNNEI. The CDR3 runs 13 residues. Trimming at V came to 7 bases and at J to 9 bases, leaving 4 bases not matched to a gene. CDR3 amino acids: CASNGLAGREQFF. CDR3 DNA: TGTGCCAGCAATGGACTAGCGGGACGTGAGCAGTTCTTC.

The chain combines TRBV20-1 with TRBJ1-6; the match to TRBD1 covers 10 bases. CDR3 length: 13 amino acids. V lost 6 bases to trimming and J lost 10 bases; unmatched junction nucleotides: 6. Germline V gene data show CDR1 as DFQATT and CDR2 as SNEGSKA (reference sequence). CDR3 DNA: TGCAGTGCCCGGACAGGGGGATTATCACCCCTCCACTTT. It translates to CSARTGGLSPLHF.

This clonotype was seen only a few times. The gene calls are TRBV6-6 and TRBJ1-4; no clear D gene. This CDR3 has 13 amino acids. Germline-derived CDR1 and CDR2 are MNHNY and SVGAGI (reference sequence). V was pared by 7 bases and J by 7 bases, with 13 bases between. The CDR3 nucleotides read TGTGCCAGCAACCCCGAACATCTTGAAAAACTGTTTTTT. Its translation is CASNPEHLEKLFF.

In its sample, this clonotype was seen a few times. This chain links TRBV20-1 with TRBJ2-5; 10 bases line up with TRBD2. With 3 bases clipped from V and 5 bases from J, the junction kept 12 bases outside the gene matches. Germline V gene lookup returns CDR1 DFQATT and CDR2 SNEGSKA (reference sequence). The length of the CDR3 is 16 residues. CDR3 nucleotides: TGCAGTGCTAGGGGACGGTTTGCTAGCGGGAGTGAGACCCAGTACTTC. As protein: CSARGRFASGSETQYF.

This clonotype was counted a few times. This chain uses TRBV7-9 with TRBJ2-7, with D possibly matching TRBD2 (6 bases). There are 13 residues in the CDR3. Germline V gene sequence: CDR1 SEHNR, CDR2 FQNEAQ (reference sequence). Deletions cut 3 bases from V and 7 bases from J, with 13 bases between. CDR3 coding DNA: TGTGCCAGCAGCTTCGGCGGGATCGTAGAGCAGTACTTC. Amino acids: CASSFGGIVEQYF.

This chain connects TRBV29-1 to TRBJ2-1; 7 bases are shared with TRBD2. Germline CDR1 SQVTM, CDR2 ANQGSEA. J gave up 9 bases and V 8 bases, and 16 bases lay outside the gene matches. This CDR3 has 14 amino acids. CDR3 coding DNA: TGCAGCTTCTTGGCTGGCGGGAGTAATTCTGAGCAGTTCTTC. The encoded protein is CSFLAGGSNSEQFF.

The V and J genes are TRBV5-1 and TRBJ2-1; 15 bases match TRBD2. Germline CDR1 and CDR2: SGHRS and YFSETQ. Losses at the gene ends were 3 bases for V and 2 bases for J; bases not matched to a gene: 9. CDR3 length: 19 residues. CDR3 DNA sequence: TGCGCCAGCAGCTGGGGACTAGCGGGAGGAAGCAGTACCTACAATGAGCAGTTCTTC. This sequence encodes CASSWGLAGGSSTYNEQFF.

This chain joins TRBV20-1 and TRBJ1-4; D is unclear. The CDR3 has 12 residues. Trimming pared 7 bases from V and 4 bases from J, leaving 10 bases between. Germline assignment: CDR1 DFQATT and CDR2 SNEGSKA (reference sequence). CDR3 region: CSVRNNNEKLFF. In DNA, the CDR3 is TGCAGTGTACGGAACAATAATGAAAAACTGTTTTTT.

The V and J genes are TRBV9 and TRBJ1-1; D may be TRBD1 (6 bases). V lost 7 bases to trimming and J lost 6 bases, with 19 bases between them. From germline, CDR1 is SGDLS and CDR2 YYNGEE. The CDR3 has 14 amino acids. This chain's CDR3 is CASSRGPKEAEAFF. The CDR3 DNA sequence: TGTGCCAGCTCACGGGGGCCAAAAGAGGCTGAAGCTTTCTTT.

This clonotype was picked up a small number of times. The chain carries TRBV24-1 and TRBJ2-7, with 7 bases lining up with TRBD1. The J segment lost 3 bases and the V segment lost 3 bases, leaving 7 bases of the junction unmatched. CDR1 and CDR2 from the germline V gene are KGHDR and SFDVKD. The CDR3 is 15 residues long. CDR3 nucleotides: TGTGCCACCAGTGATCAGAGGACAGGCCACTACGAGCAGTACTTC. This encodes CATSDQRTGHYEQYF.

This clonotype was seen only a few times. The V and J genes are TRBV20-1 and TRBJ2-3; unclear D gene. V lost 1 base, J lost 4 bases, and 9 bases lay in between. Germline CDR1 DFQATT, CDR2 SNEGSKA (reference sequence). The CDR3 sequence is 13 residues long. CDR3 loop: CSARGSTSDTQYF. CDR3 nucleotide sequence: TGCAGTGCTAGAGGATCTACCTCAGATACGCAGTATTTT.

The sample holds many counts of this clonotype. This CDR3 reads CASNQGLNQPQHF. In DNA, the CDR3 is TGTGCCAGCAATCAGGGGCTTAATCAGCCCCAGCATTTT. This sequence joins TRBV2 and TRBJ1-5; the D gene is possibly TRBD1 (6 bases). Trimming removed 7 bases from V and 4 bases from J, with 11 bases in between. The CDR3 runs to 13 residues. Per germline, CDR1 SNHLY and CDR2 FYNNEI.

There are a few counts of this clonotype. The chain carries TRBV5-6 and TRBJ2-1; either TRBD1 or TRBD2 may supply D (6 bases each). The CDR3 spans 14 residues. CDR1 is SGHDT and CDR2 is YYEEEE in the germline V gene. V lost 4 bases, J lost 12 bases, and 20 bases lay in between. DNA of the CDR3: TGTGCCAGCAGCCCCCCTGCGGGGACAAATTTGCAGTTCTTC. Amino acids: CASSPPAGTNLQFF.

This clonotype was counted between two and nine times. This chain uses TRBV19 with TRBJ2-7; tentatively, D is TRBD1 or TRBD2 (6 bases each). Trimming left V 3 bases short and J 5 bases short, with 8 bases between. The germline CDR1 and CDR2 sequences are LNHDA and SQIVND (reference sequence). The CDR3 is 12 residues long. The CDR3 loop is CASSMGGHEQYF. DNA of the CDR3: TGTGCCAGTAGTATGGGGGGCCACGAGCAGTACTTC.

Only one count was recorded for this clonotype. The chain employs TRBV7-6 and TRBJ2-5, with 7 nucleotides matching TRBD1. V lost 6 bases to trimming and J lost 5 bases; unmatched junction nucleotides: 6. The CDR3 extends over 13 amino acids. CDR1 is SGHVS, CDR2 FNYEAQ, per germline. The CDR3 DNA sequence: TGTGCCAGCAGAGCGACAGGGATCGAGACCCAGTACTTC. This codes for CASRATGIETQYF.

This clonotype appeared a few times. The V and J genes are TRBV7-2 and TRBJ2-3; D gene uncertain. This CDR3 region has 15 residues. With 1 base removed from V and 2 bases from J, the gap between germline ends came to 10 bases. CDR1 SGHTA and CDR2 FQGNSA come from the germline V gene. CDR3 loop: CASSLESHYTDTQYF. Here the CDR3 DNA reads TGTGCCAGCAGCTTAGAATCTCATTACACAGATACGCAGTATTTT.

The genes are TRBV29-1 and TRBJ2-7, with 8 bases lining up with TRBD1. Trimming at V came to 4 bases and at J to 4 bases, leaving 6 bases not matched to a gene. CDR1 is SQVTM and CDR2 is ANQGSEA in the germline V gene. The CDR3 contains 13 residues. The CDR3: CSVAQGAGYEQYF. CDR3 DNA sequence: TGCAGCGTTGCGCAGGGGGCTGGATACGAGCAGTACTTC.

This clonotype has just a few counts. The CDR3 sequence is CASSLGAGDRYGYTF. CDR3 bases: TGTGCCAGCAGCTTAGGGGCAGGGGACCGCTATGGCTACACCTTC. The chain combines TRBV7-8 with TRBJ1-2; D is possibly TRBD1 (6 bases). Trimming shortened V by 1 base and J by 4 bases, and 13 bases separated the two germline ends. The CDR3 consists of 15 residues. Germline V gene lookup returns CDR1 SGHVS and CDR2 FQNEAQ.

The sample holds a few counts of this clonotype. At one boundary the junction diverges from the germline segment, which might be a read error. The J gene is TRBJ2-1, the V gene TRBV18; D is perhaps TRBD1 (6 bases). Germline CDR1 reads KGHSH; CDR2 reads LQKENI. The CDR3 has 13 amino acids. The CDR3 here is CASSPPGHPEQFF. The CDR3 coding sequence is TGTGCCAGCTCGCCACCGGGACATCCTGAGCAGTTCTTC.

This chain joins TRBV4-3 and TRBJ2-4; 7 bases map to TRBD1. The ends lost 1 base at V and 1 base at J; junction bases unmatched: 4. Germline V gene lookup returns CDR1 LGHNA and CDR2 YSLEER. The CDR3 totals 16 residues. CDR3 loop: CASSQAPQGAKNIQYF. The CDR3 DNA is TGCGCCAGCAGCCAAGCACCACAGGGGGCCAAAAACATTCAGTACTTC.

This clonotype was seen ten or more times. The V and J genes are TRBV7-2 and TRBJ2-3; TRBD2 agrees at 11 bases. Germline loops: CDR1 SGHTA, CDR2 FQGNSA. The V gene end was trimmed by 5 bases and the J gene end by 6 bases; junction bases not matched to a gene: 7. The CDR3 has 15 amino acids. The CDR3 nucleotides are TGTGCCAGCAGCAGCGGACTAGCGGGTTTGGATACGCAGTATTTT. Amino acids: CASSSGLAGLDTQYF.

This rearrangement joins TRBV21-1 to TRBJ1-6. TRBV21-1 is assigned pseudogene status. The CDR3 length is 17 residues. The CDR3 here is CASSKSLASAGDSPLHF. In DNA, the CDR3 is TGTGCCAGCAGCAAAAGTCTAGCGTCCGCGGGGGATTCACCCCTCCACTTT.